These 19 T cell receptor beta chains were all obtained from the same sample, sequenced in a study of lymphopenia after photon versus proton radiotherapy. The assay was immunoSEQ multiplex PCR, and TCRdb's table has in-frame clones only and misses some. The sample yields fewer than 70,000 clones, about 87% seen once. Sequenced here: peripheral blood, sampled from a patient treated with proton-based radiotherapy. The receptors were gathered from a man older than 75 with esophageal cancer.

The gene calls are TRBV21-1 and TRBJ2-5; the table's D call of TRBD1 was not tested on the DNA. TRBV21-1 is a pseudogene locus. The CDR3 covers 14 residues. The CDR3 spells CANLGQQGWETQYF. Here the CDR3 DNA reads TGTGCCAACCTAGGGCAACAGGGATGGGAGACCCAGTACTTC.

V gene TRBV18 combines with J gene TRBJ1-5, with 9 bases identical to TRBD1. Unmatched junction bases numbered 3, after V lost 0 bases and J lost 3 bases. CDR1 and CDR2 (germline): KGHSH, LQKENI. This CDR3 is built from 16 residues. DNA of the CDR3: TGTGCCAGCTCACCACCCGGGACAGGGTACAATCAGCCCCAGCATTTT. It codes for CASSPPGTGYNQPQHF.

J is TRBJ1-1 and V is TRBV6-6; TRBD1 matches at 9 bases. The CDR3 has 14 residues. The germline V gene encodes CDR1 MNHNY and CDR2 SVGAGI (reference sequence). The trim removed 7 bases at V and 4 bases at J, leaving 7 bases unmatched. In DNA form, the CDR3 reads TGTGCCAGCACCCCGCACAGGGGGCCCACTGAAGCTTTCTTT. Translation: CASTPHRGPTEAFF.

The gene calls are TRBV7-2 and TRBJ1-1; no clear D. V lost 5 bases and J lost 7, with 14 bases in between. Germline CDR1 and CDR2: SGHTA and FQGNSA. The CDR3 totals 13 residues. CDR3 in DNA: TGTGCCAGCAGCCCCTCCATTTTAGGTGAAGCTTTCTTT. It translates to CASSPSILGEAFF.

The chain is built from TRBV27 and TRBJ1-5; 9 bases are a match to TRBD1. Germline V gene lookup returns CDR1 MNHEY and CDR2 SMNVEV (reference sequence). Losses at the gene ends were 4 bases for V and 2 bases for J; bases not matched to a gene: 9. This CDR3 comprises 17 residues. The CDR3 region has the DNA TGTGCCAGCAGTTCCACCGGGACAGGGACGGGCAATCAGCCCCAGCATTTT. Translation: CASSSTGTGTGNQPQHF.

The chain joins TRBV9 to TRBJ1-2, with 8 bases fitting TRBD1. V lost 7 bases to trimming and J lost 3 bases; unmatched junction nucleotides: 5. The CDR3 extends over 13 amino acids. Germline V gene lookup returns CDR1 SGDLS and CDR2 YYNGEE. The CDR3 region is CASGEGQDYGYTF. CDR3 DNA sequence: TGTGCCAGCGGGGAGGGACAGGACTATGGCTACACCTTC.

This chain connects TRBV11-2 to TRBJ1-3, with D uncertain. The CDR3 consists of 15 residues. CDR1 and CDR2 from the germline V gene are SGHAT and FQNNGV. Deletions cut 5 bases from V and 0 bases from J, with 11 bases between. The CDR3 DNA sequence: TGTGCCAGCAGCATTGGGCAGGACTCTGGAAACACCATATATTTT. Its protein product is CASSIGQDSGNTIYF.

The CDR3 here is CSVEWGRYMNTEAFF. CDR3 DNA sequence: TGCAGCGTTGAATGGGGCCGATACATGAACACTGAAGCTTTCTTT. The rearrangement links TRBV29-1 to TRBJ1-1; D possibly corresponds to TRBD1 (5 bases). The CDR3 length is 15 residues. The germline CDR1 and CDR2 sequences are SQVTM and ANQGSEA. With 2 bases removed from V and 0 bases from J, the gap between germline ends came to 13 bases.

The chain has TRBV7-9 and TRBJ1-5; tentatively, D is TRBD1 (5 bases). Trimming left V 1 base short and J 4 bases short, with 8 bases between. This CDR3 is built from 14 residues. Germline V gene sequence: CDR1 SEHNR, CDR2 FQNEAQ (reference sequence). The CDR3 protein is CASSLGRGNQPQHF. The CDR3 coding sequence is TGTGCCAGCAGCTTAGGTCGGGGGAATCAGCCCCAGCATTTT. The full variable domain, rest sourced from reference TRBV7-9 and TRBJ1-5, is DTGVSQNPRHKITKRGQNVTFRCDPISEHNRLYWYRQTLGQGPEFLTYFQNEAQLEKSRLLSDRFSAERPKGSFSTLEIQRTEQGDSAMYLCASSLGRGNQPQHFGDGTRLSIL.

This clone was detected only once. J is TRBJ2-2 and V is TRBV9, with TRBD1 matching 7 bases. Germline V gene lookup returns CDR1 SGDLS and CDR2 YYNGEE. The V gene end was trimmed by 2 bases and the J gene end by 5 bases; junction bases not matched to a gene: 9. CDR3 length: 16 amino acids. The CDR3 nucleotides are TGTGCCAGCAGCGTCGGACCGGGACAGAATACCGGGGAGCTGTTTTTT. Amino acids: CASSVGPGQNTGELFF.

The chain is built from TRBV5-5 and TRBJ2-1, with TRBD2 matching over 8 bases. There are 12 residues in the CDR3. Per the germline V gene, CDR1 is SGHKS and CDR2 is YYEKEE (reference sequence). The junction had 4 bases not matched to a gene; V was cut back by 4 bases and J by 10 bases. In nucleotides, the CDR3 is TGTGCCAGCAGCAGAGTAGCGGGGGAGCAGTTCTTC. Amino acids: CASSRVAGEQFF.

The genes are TRBV6-6 and TRBJ2-1; 13 nucleotides agree with TRBD2. This CDR3 region has 16 residues. Germline lookup yields CDR1 MNHNY and CDR2 SVGAGI (reference sequence). V was clipped by 2 bases and J by 4 bases; unmatched bases: 2. CDR3 amino acids: CASSYRTSGSYNEQFF. CDR3 sequence (DNA): TGTGCCAGCAGTTACCGGACTAGCGGGAGTTACAATGAGCAGTTCTTC.

The chain uses TRBV7-2 and TRBJ1-1, with 9 nucleotides matching TRBD1. The CDR3 extends over 12 amino acids. V dropped 4 bases and J dropped 9; count of bases not matched to a gene: 3. Germline CDR1 and CDR2: SGHTA and FQGNSA. The CDR3 DNA follows: TGTGCCAGCAGCTGGGACAGGGAAAAAGCTTTCTTT. This encodes CASSWDREKAFF.

The chain couples TRBV27 to TRBJ2-7, with 15 positions matching TRBD2. Trimming removed 4 bases from V and 4 bases from J; junction bases left unmatched: 2. CDR3 length equals 15 residues. Germline V gene sequence: CDR1 MNHEY, CDR2 SMNVEV (reference sequence). In DNA, the CDR3 is TGTGCCAGCAGTTGGGGGACTAGCGGGAGGTACGAGCAGTACTTC. Its protein product is CASSWGTSGRYEQYF.

The chain combines TRBV21-1 with TRBJ2-7; whether TRBD1, the table's D call, matches the DNA was not checked. TRBV21-1 is recorded as a pseudogene. The CDR3 runs 16 residues. As DNA, the CDR3 is TGTGCCAGCAGCAAAGCTGAACAGGGGATCTCCTACGAGCAGTACTTC. Encoded protein: CASSKAEQGISYEQYF.

The CDR3 region is CASLPGPRRTGELFF. The DNA for the CDR3 is TGTGCCAGCCTACCCGGACCCCGGAGGACCGGGGAGCTGTTTTTT. The V and J genes are TRBV7-9 and TRBJ2-2; perhaps TRBD2 as D (5 bases). Germline CDR1 and CDR2: SEHNR and FQNEAQ (reference sequence). CDR3 length: 15 residues. V was shortened by 8 bases and J by 5 bases, with 18 bases between the two germline ends.

The genes are TRBV15 and TRBJ2-3; possibly TRBD1 or TRBD2 for D (5 bases each). The CDR3 loop spans 14 amino acids. V shed 0 bases and J shed 8 bases, with 12 bases lying between them. The germline V gene encodes CDR1 LNHNV and CDR2 YYDKDF (reference sequence). CDR3 coding DNA: TGTGCCACCAGCAGAGAGGGCCCTGGGGGTACGCAGTATTTT. Amino acid sequence: CATSREGPGGTQYF.

On this clone: Other DNA sequences in the sample encode the same CDR3. The gene calls are TRBV7-2 and TRBJ1-2; 7 bases are shared with TRBD1. The ends lost 4 bases at V and 8 bases at J; junction bases unmatched: 10. The CDR3 is 14 amino acids. Germline loops: CDR1 SGHTA, CDR2 FQGNSA. As DNA, the CDR3 is TGTGCCAGCAGCTCACAGGGGAGGGTAGGCGGCTACACCTTC. This codes for CASSSQGRVGGYTF.

This rearrangement joins TRBV25-1 to TRBJ2-7; 8 bases fit TRBD1. This CDR3 has 15 amino acids. The V segment lost 2 bases and the J segment 3 bases; nucleotides outside the gene matches: 6. The germline CDR1 and CDR2 sequences are MGHDK and SYGVNS. The CDR3 loop is CASSETTGAHYEQYF. CDR3 DNA: TGTGCCAGCAGTGAAACGACAGGGGCGCACTACGAGCAGTACTTC.